This TCR beta chain originates from a study of cytomegalovirus exposure and HLA in healthy donors. Study results and limitations: Association of a missense DCLRE1C variant with TCR beta V- and J-gene trimming was reported in a later analysis.

J gave up 3 bases and V 2 bases, and 24 bases lay outside the gene matches. CDR1 is GTSNPN, CDR2 SVGIG, per germline (reference sequence). This CDR3 spans 21 amino acids. As regards this clone: No antigen is known for it.

The study ran its PCR with 60 Vbeta and 13 Jbeta primers. The data were produced by immunoSEQ multiplex PCR, yet TCRdb's version contains in-frame clones alone and is incomplete. The sample yields about 170,000 clones, approximately 78% seen once. The chain links TRBV30 to TRBJ2-2; TRBD1 agrees at 7 bases. Specimen: PBMCs. The receptor comes from a woman aged 18-35 years in good health and CMV-seronegative. The CDR3 spells CAWSPRQGERDGNYYTGELFF. The CDR3 coding sequence is TGTGCCTGGAGTCCCCGACAGGGCGAGAGAGACGGGAACTACTACACCGGGGAGCTGTTTTTT.